The rows below give T cell receptor beta chains drawn from one sample of a study of blood T cell repertoires in COVID-19. Clones were read by immunoSEQ multiplex PCR, and TCRdb kept only the in-frame ones, dropping some. The sample includes about 120,000 clones, roughly 87% of them seen just once. The sample comprised peripheral blood. These receptors were taken from a man older than 75 with acute or convalescent COVID-19. CDR3s include the opening cysteine and the closing phenylalanine or tryptophan. The order of the fields is V gene, J gene, clone size, D gene, CDR3 protein, CDR3 DNA. D genes are given only for firm matches. Clone size is shown for a subset of rows, as once, few, many or a class of expanded clone.

TRBV25-1	TRBJ2-1	-	TRBD1	CASSEQGANEQFF	TGTGCCAGCAGTGAACAGGGGGCTAACGAGCAGTTCTTC
TRBV6-5	TRBJ2-2	-	-	CASSYSGLLNTGELFF	TGTGCCAGCAGTTACTCGGGACTCTTGAACACCGGGGAGCTGTTTTTT
TRBV11-2	TRBJ1-2	-	TRBD1	CASSYRQGPYGYTF	TGTGCCAGCAGCTACCGACAGGGCCCATATGGCTACACCTTC
TRBV2	TRBJ2-5	-	TRBD1	CASSAGQGKETQYF	TGTGCCAGCAGCGCGGGACAGGGGAAAGAGACCCAGTACTTC
TRBV27	TRBJ1-2	-	-	CASSPTPRTVFYGYTF	TGTGCCAGCAGCCCCACCCCCCGAACAGTTTTTTATGGCTACACCTTC
TRBV3-1/TRBV3-2	TRBJ2-7	-	TRBD1	CASSHGTGIEQYF	TGTGCCAGCAGCCACGGGACAGGGATCGAGCAGTACTTC
TRBV10-2	TRBJ1-5	-	-	CASSLGDSNQPQHF	TGCGCCAGCAGTCTAGGAGATAGCAATCAGCCCCAGCATTTT
TRBV10-3	TRBJ2-7	-	TRBD1	CAISADRVGEQYF	TGTGCCATCAGTGCGGACAGGGTCGGCGAGCAGTACTTC
TRBV5-6	TRBJ1-1	-	TRBD1	CASSFGTGIMNTEAFF	TGTGCCAGCAGCTTCGGGACAGGGATCATGAACACTGAAGCTTTCTTT
TRBV29-1	TRBJ1-2	-	TRBD1	CSVFPSPGQGSYGYTF	TGCAGCGTTTTTCCCTCACCGGGACAGGGGTCTTATGGCTACACCTTC
TRBV14	TRBJ1-1	-	-	CASSQPGGAREAFF	TGTGCCAGCAGCCAACCAGGTGGGGCACGAGAAGCTTTCTTT
TRBV18	TRBJ1-1	-	TRBD1	CASSRQGGRTEAFF	TGTGCCAGCTCACGACAGGGGGGTCGGACTGAAGCTTTCTTT
TRBV2	TRBJ1-5	-	-	CASSDRGGRSGQPQHF	TGTGCCAGCAGTGATAGAGGCGGCCGAAGTGGTCAGCCCCAGCATTTT
TRBV6-4	TRBJ2-1	few	TRBD2	CASSPTSGYTREQFF	TGTGCCAGCAGTCCGACTAGCGGTTATACAAGAGAGCAGTTCTTC
TRBV2	TRBJ1-1	few	TRBD1	CASSRQGVGNTEAFF	TGTGCCAGCAGTCGCCAGGGGGTGGGGAACACTGAAGCTTTCTTT
TRBV27	TRBJ1-2	-	-	CASSLSGGGKAYGYTF	TGTGCCAGCAGTTTATCAGGGGGGGGTAAAGCCTATGGCTACACCTTC
TRBV9	TRBJ2-5	-	TRBD2	CASSVEREPGETQYF	TGTGCCAGCAGCGTTGAGCGGGAGCCTGGGGAGACCCAGTACTTC
TRBV19	TRBJ1-3	once	TRBD1	CASSGQGASGNTIYF	TGTGCCAGTAGTGGACAGGGGGCGTCTGGAAACACCATATATTTT
TRBV10-3	TRBJ2-1	-	-	CAISDSANEQFF	TGTGCCATCAGTGACAGCGCCAATGAGCAGTTCTTC
TRBV19	TRBJ2-1	few	TRBD2	CASCLSGGTYNEQFF	TGTGCCAGTTGCCTTAGCGGGGGAACCTACAATGAGCAGTTCTTC
TRBV5-4	TRBJ2-1	-	TRBD2	CASTAIGLAGDNEQFF	TGTGCCAGCACCGCTATAGGACTAGCGGGAGACAATGAGCAGTTCTTC
TRBV15	TRBJ1-2	-	-	CATSRARPSNYGYTF	TGTGCCACCAGCAGAGCTCGTCCCTCTAACTATGGCTACACCTTC
TRBV6-5	TRBJ2-5	-	TRBD2	CASSYASGGARETQYF	TGTGCCAGCAGTTACGCTAGCGGGGGGGCCAGAGAGACCCAGTACTTC
TRBV3-1/TRBV3-2	TRBJ1-1	-	-	CASSQDPRQRNAEAFF	TGTGCCAGCAGCCAAGATCCCCGACAGAGGAACGCTGAAGCTTTCTTT
TRBV5-1	TRBJ1-4	-	-	CASSPTSTGSNEKLFF	TGCGCCAGCAGCCCAACCTCGACGGGTAGTAATGAAAAACTGTTTTTT
TRBV29-1	TRBJ1-2	-	TRBD1	CSVEGTGGDYGYTF	TGCAGCGTTGAGGGGACAGGAGGTGACTATGGCTACACCTTC
TRBV24-1	TRBJ1-4	-	-	CATSGNVPEEEKLFF	TGTGCCACCAGTGGAAACGTTCCCGAGGAGGAAAAACTGTTTTTT
TRBV5-1	TRBJ1-2	-	TRBD1	CASSPGTDDYGYTF	TGCGCCAGCAGCCCCGGGACAGATGACTATGGCTACACCTTC
TRBV18	TRBJ1-2	-	-	CASSTNDYGYTF	TGTGCCAGCTCTACTAACGACTATGGCTACACCTTC
TRBV20-1	TRBJ2-7	-	TRBD1	CSASWTGGNYEQYF	TGCAGTGCTAGTTGGACAGGGGGGAACTACGAGCAGTACTTC
TRBV19	TRBJ1-5	few	-	CASSLNSNQPQHF	TGTGCCAGTAGTCTTAATAGCAATCAGCCCCAGCATTTT
TRBV28	TRBJ2-7	-	TRBD1	CASKSRQGFEQYF	TGTGCCAGCAAATCCAGACAGGGGTTCGAGCAGTACTTC
TRBV6-5	TRBJ2-7	-	TRBD2	CTRTSGRQSTYEQYF	TGTACCAGGACTAGCGGGAGACAGTCAACCTACGAGCAGTACTTC
TRBV7-9	TRBJ1-1	-	TRBD1	CASDGTGGPEAFF	TGTGCCAGCGACGGGACAGGGGGCCCTGAAGCTTTCTTT
TRBV10-2	TRBJ1-1	-	-	CASSEQRGSQAFF	TGCGCCAGCAGTGAGCAGAGGGGGAGTCAAGCTTTCTTT
TRBV5-1	TRBJ1-6	few	-	CASSSAGANNSPLHF	TGCGCCAGCAGCTCCGCAGGGGCGAATAATTCACCCCTCCACTTT
TRBV9	TRBJ2-7	many	-	CASSVAPGYEQYF	TGTGCCAGCAGCGTAGCTCCCGGGTACGAGCAGTACTTC
TRBV7-8	TRBJ2-1	-	TRBD2	CASSFLAGGTNEQFF	TGTGCCAGCAGTTTTCTAGCGGGGGGAACGAATGAGCAGTTCTTC
TRBV6-5	TRBJ2-7	-	TRBD2	CASSSQTSGRAPEQYF	TGTGCCAGCAGTTCCCAGACTAGCGGGCGGGCGCCCGAGCAGTACTTC
TRBV11-1	TRBJ1-1	-	-	CASSLGGGEAFF	TGTGCCAGCAGCTTAGGAGGGGGTGAAGCTTTCTTT
TRBV7-9	TRBJ2-7	-	-	CASSFPPNDREQYF	TGTGCCAGCAGCTTCCCCCCCAATGACAGGGAGCAGTACTTC
TRBV7-2	TRBJ2-1	-	TRBD2	CASSLPRVSGSSYNEQFF	TGTGCCAGCAGCTTACCGCGGGTTAGCGGGAGCTCCTACAATGAGCAGTTCTTC
TRBV24-1	TRBJ2-1	-	TRBD2	CATSEASGGSYNEQFF	TGTGCCACCAGTGAGGCTAGCGGGGGTTCCTACAATGAGCAGTTCTTC
TRBV7-9	TRBJ1-3	-	-	CASRGLEALIPGNTIYF	TGTGCCAGCAGAGGTTTAGAGGCTCTCATCCCCGGAAACACCATATATTTT
TRBV27	TRBJ1-5	-	-	CASSRTGWGNQPQHF	TGTGCCAGCAGTAGAACAGGGTGGGGCAATCAGCCCCAGCATTTT